This T cell receptor beta chain was sequenced during a study of T cells in Graves' hyperthyroidism and ophthalmopathy. General study findings and limits: The majority of expanded thyroid clonotypes above 0.001 also appeared in blood.

This clonotype was detected ten times or more. Its specificity is not known. From germline, CDR1 is SGHAT and CDR2 FQDESV (reference sequence). V trimming: 4 bases; J trimming: 2 bases; junction bases outside the gene matches: 6. This CDR3 region has 16 residues. RNA transcripts gave rise to amplified TCR beta CDR3 regions. The primer set for the first-round RT-PCR of the TCR CDR3 was HTBI. TCRdb reanalysed the multiplex PCR reads using MiXCR and keeps one entry per CDR3 protein. The data show more than 300,000 distinct CDR3 sequences, roughly a sixth seen once. The TCR originated in a woman aged 25-40 years with Graves' hyperthyroidism that later progressed to Graves' ophthalmopathy. The V call is TRBV11-1, the J call TRBJ2-3, with 10 nucleotides matching TRBD2. Sequenced material: blood. As DNA, the CDR3 is TGTGCCAGCAGCTGGGGAACTAGCGGGACCACAGATACGCAGTATTTT. It translates to CASSWGTSGTTDTQYF.